A single sample gave rise to the 18 T cell receptor beta chains below, sequenced in a study of technical replicates of blood from several donors (dated by TCRdb to 2017 to 2019). Library preparation used the immunoSEQ multiplex PCR assay. TCRdb retrieved this table from immuneACCESS and kept in-frame rearrangements only. Not all clones are present; in checked studies, unresolved V genes account for under half, and no reason is known for the remainder. The sample contains under 100,000 clones, approximately 86% of them found a single time. Together, the top ten hold roughly 4.5% of the sample. The sequencing sample was made of PBMCs. The source is a human donor in good health. Some clones in this sample may be carry-over from other donors' samples.

The chain couples TRBV30 to TRBJ2-7; TRBD2 matches at 7 bases. Germline assignment: CDR1 GTSNPN and CDR2 SVGIG (reference sequence). The CDR3 contains 13 residues. With 5 bases clipped from V and 2 bases from J, the junction kept 6 bases outside the gene matches. This chain's CDR3 is CAWERDKTYEQYF. The CDR3 region has the DNA TGTGCCTGGGAGCGGGATAAAACCTACGAGCAGTACTTC.

This chain joins TRBV2 and TRBJ2-1, with a possible D match to TRBD1 (5 bases). Deletions cut 5 bases from V and 8 bases from J, with 13 bases between. The V gene's germline CDR1 is SNHLY and CDR2 FYNNEI. This CDR3 comprises 13 residues. The CDR3 spells CASSYGRADEQFF. Written as DNA, the CDR3 is TGTGCCAGCAGTTACGGCAGGGCGGATGAGCAGTTCTTC.

V is TRBV18 and J is TRBJ2-1; maybe TRBD2 (6 bases). The V gene lost 3 bases and the J gene lost 4 bases, with 7 bases spanning the gap. This CDR3 is built from 13 residues. Per the germline V gene, CDR1 is KGHSH and CDR2 is LQKENI. The CDR3 region is CASSPLAYNEQFF. CDR3 nucleotides: TGTGCCAGCTCACCTCTAGCGTACAATGAGCAGTTCTTC.

The rearrangement joins TRBV9 to TRBJ2-5, with D maybe TRBD1 (6 bases). This CDR3 comprises 15 residues. CDR1 SGDLS and CDR2 YYNGEE come from the germline V gene. V shed 3 bases and J shed 5 bases, with 17 bases lying between them. The CDR3 here is CASSGPGRGLETQYF. In nucleotides, the CDR3 is TGTGCCAGCAGCGGGCCTGGCAGGGGTTTGGAGACCCAGTACTTC.

This chain joins TRBV10-1 and TRBJ2-1, with D possibly matching TRBD1 (6 bases). Trimming pared 7 bases from V and 4 bases from J, leaving 14 bases between. CDR3 size: 14 residues. CDR1 WNHNN and CDR2 SYGVQD come from the germline V gene (reference sequence). The CDR3 reads CASTPGDAYNEQFF. CDR3 DNA sequence: TGCGCCAGCACCCCAGGGGACGCGTACAATGAGCAGTTCTTC.

The chain joins TRBV6-6 to TRBJ2-7; 8 bases fit TRBD1. J was trimmed by 3 bases and V by 7 bases; bases with no gene match: 8. In germline, CDR1 is MNHNY, CDR2 SVGAGI (reference sequence). The CDR3 is 14 amino acids. CDR3 DNA sequence: TGTGCCAGCAATCCGGGACAGGCCTACTACGAGCAGTACTTC. Its translation is CASNPGQAYYEQYF.

This clone is a singleton in its sample. The chain has TRBV4-1 and TRBJ2-7; TRBD2 aligns across 12 bases. This CDR3 is built from 16 residues. Germline V gene lookup returns CDR1 MGHRA and CDR2 YSYEKL. Unmatched junction bases numbered 6, after V lost 4 bases and J lost 2 bases. The CDR3 is CASSLSPSGGAYEQYF. For the CDR3, the DNA is TGCGCCAGCAGCCTCTCTCCTAGCGGGGGGGCCTACGAGCAGTACTTC.

V gene TRBV19 combines with J gene TRBJ2-7; TRBD1 matches 12 bases. V was pared by 7 bases and J by 6 bases, with 4 bases of the junction left unmatched. This CDR3 comprises 13 residues. Germline V gives CDR1 LNHDA, CDR2 SQIVND (reference sequence). The chain's CDR3 is CASKGQGAPEQYF. For the CDR3, the DNA is TGTGCCAGTAAGGGACAGGGGGCCCCCGAGCAGTACTTC. Based on the CDR3 plus reference TRBV19 and TRBJ2-7, the full variable domain is DGGITQSPKYLFRKEGQNVTLSCEQNLNHDAMYWYRQDPGQGLRLIYYSQIVNDFQKGDIAEGYSVSREKKESFPLTVTSAQKNPTAFYLCASKGQGAPEQYFGPGTRLTVT.

The J gene is TRBJ2-7, the V gene TRBV5-1; D not resolved. Germline V gene sequence: CDR1 SGHRS, CDR2 YFSETQ. V lost 7 bases, J lost 2 bases, and 19 bases lay in between. The CDR3 covers 15 residues. The CDR3 here is CASSTRETSPYEQYF. The CDR3 coding sequence is TGCGCCAGCTCTACTCGCGAGACAAGCCCCTACGAGCAGTACTTC.

This clone was detected only a few times. The rearrangement uses TRBV2 and TRBJ1-2, with D possibly matching TRBD1 (5 bases). V gave up 5 bases and J gave up 7 bases, with 14 bases separating them. CDR1 is SNHLY and CDR2 is FYNNEI in the germline V gene. This CDR3 has 13 amino acids. The CDR3 nucleotides are TGTGCCAGCAGTAAATATCCCGGGGGTGGCTACACCTTC. Translating gives CASSKYPGGGYTF. Together with reference TRBV2 and TRBJ1-2, the CDR3 gives the full variable domain: EPEVTQTPSHQVTQMGQEVILRCVPISNHLYFYWYRQILGQKVEFLVSFYNNEISEKSEIFDDQFSVERPDGSNFTLKIRSTKLEDSAMYFCASSKYPGGGYTFGSGTRLTVV.

The CDR3 nucleotides are TGTGCCAGCAGCCCCCCCCGCCGCGGAGGCGGGGGGAATGAGCAGTTCTTC. Amino acid sequence: CASSPPRRGGGGNEQFF. V and J are TRBV5-4 and TRBJ2-1, with 8 bases matching TRBD2. The CDR3 is made up of 17 amino acids. The trim removed 4 bases at V and 7 bases at J, leaving 16 bases unmatched. Looked up from germline, CDR1 is SGHNT and CDR2 is YYREEE (reference sequence).

This rearrangement joins TRBV7-2 to TRBJ2-7, with 10 bases matching TRBD2. CDR3 size: 16 residues. J gave up 0 bases and V 1 base, and 3 bases lay outside the gene matches. Germline lookup yields CDR1 SGHTA and CDR2 FQGNSA. The CDR3 protein is CASSLVVAGGSYEQYF. CDR3 nucleotides: TGTGCCAGCAGCTTAGTAGTAGCGGGGGGCTCCTACGAGCAGTACTTC.

This rearrangement joins TRBV10-3 to TRBJ1-1; weak D call: TRBD1 (6 bases). CDR1 is ENHRY, CDR2 SYGVKD, per germline. The CDR3 length is 14 residues. The ends were cut back, 3 bases at V and 3 bases at J, with 11 bases in the middle. CDR3 protein: CAISDGGEDTEAFF. The DNA for the CDR3 is TGTGCCATCAGTGATGGGGGCGAGGACACTGAAGCTTTCTTT.

This clone was seen a handful of times. The chain has TRBV27 and TRBJ2-7; 8 bases line up with TRBD2. The CDR3 spans 14 residues. The V and J ends lost 6 bases and 3 bases, in that order; junction bases with no gene match: 7. Germline values: CDR1 MNHEY, CDR2 SMNVEV (reference sequence). CDR3 residues: CASRPGLVDYEQYF. DNA of the CDR3: TGTGCCAGCAGACCGGGACTAGTAGACTACGAGCAGTACTTC.

The rearrangement joins TRBV15 to TRBJ2-5; 10 bases align to TRBD1. Germline assignment: CDR1 LNHNV and CDR2 YYDKDF (reference sequence). The CDR3 contains 17 residues. Trimming at V came to 1 base and at J to 5 bases, leaving 10 bases not matched to a gene. Written as DNA, the CDR3 is TGTGCCACCAGCAGAGTGAGCTGGACAGGGGGATGGGAGACCCAGTACTTC. Translated: CATSRVSWTGGWETQYF. The entire variable domain, with the rest obtained from reference TRBV15 and TRBJ2-5, is as follows: DAMVIQNPRYQVTQFGKPVTLSCSQTLNHNVMYWYQQKSSQAPKLLFHYYDKDFNNEADTPDNFQSRRPNTSFCFLDIRSPGLGDTAMYLCATSRVSWTGGWETQYFGPGTRLLVL.

This sequence joins TRBV7-2 and TRBJ1-2; the match to TRBD1 covers 9 bases. Germline V gives CDR1 SGHTA, CDR2 FQGNSA. This CDR3 has 13 residues. V shed 5 bases and J 9 bases; nucleotides not matched to a gene: 7. The CDR3 is CASSLRTGESYTF. CDR3 sequence (DNA): TGTGCCAGCAGCCTTCGGACAGGGGAGAGCTACACCTTC.

This clone was detected only once. The chain is built from TRBV7-2 and TRBJ2-1; TRBD1 aligns across 8 bases. The CDR3 extends over 16 amino acids. The germline V gene has CDR1 SGHTA and CDR2 FQGNSA. J gave up 3 bases and V 1 base, and 5 bases lay outside the gene matches. CDR3: CASSLGDRGVYNEQFF. In DNA, the CDR3 is TGTGCCAGCAGCTTAGGCGACAGGGGAGTCTACAATGAGCAGTTCTTC.

V and J are TRBV18 and TRBJ1-4; D possibly corresponds to TRBD1 (5 bases). V shed 1 base and J shed 7 bases, with 10 bases lying between them. This CDR3 is built from 14 residues. Germline CDR1 reads KGHSH; CDR2 reads LQKENI. Here the CDR3 reads CASSPRRDREKLFF. CDR3 nucleotides: TGTGCCAGCTCACCACGGCGGGACCGTGAAAAACTGTTTTTT.